Listed here is a single TCR beta chain. CDR3 size: 16 residues. V shed 4 bases and J 2 bases; nucleotides not matched to a gene: 7. Germline V gives CDR1 MGHRA, CDR2 YSYEKL. The data were taken from a study of blood T cells in healthy people across ages. For the second PCR, which ran for about 7 to 11 cycles, a sample-barcoded 5' primer and a J-beta primer mix were used. In TCRdb, the 5' RACE reads were re-called with MiXCR into one record per CDR3 protein. In the table there are around 1,000,000 distinct CDR3 sequences, approximately 26% of which are singletons. The data were also submitted as part of a second study, on T cells of mothers and their children.

The receptor was derived from a girl aged 2 to 10 in good health. Sequenced sample: blood. The chain couples TRBV4-1 to TRBJ2-1, with 8 nucleotides matching TRBD2. The CDR3 DNA reads TGCGCCAGCAGCCCCCTCGGGACTAGGACCTACAATGAGCAGTTCTTC. It specifies CASSPLGTRTYNEQFF.